Each of the 28 T cell receptor beta chains below was sequenced from the same sample in a study of shared clonotypes between healthy human individuals. Generated by immunoSEQ multiplex PCR, the TCRdb table keeps only in-frame clones and is missing some. The sample lists 97,000 or so clones; approximately 51% were seen once. The sequencing input was PBMCs. The receptor source for this set is a woman in her thirties or forties in good health. Some clones in this sample may be carry-over from other donors' samples.

Note on this clone: A far larger clone differs by one base, so this is likely a read error. The chain has TRBV7-4 and TRBJ2-5, with 8 nucleotides matching TRBD1. From germline, CDR1 is SGHVT and CDR2 SQSDAQ. V lost 1 base, J lost 6 bases, and 4 bases stayed unmatched. The CDR3 runs 14 residues. CDR3: CASSLGGQGQTQYF. For the CDR3, the DNA is TGTGCCAGCAGCTTAGGAGGACAGGGACAGACCCAGTACTTC.

Concerning this clone: Since a much larger clone is just one base distant, this may be a read error. The chain has TRBV14 and TRBJ1-1; D is unresolved. Germline lookup yields CDR1 SGHDN and CDR2 FVKESK. V lost 8 bases, J lost 1 base, and 11 bases lay in between. The CDR3 is 13 residues long. The CDR3 DNA reads as TGTGCCAGCTCCGGACGGGCGAACACTGAAGCTTTCTTT. This encodes CASSGRANTEAFF.

This clone was seen many times. The chain joins TRBV27 to TRBJ2-1, with TRBD1 matching 8 bases. The CDR3 is 14 residues long. Germline trimming cut 6 bases from V and 4 bases from J; bases unmatched to any gene: 5. The germline CDR1 and CDR2 sequences are MNHEY and SMNVEV (reference sequence). This CDR3 reads CASSRDRLYNEQFF. The CDR3 nucleotides are TGTGCCAGCAGCCGGGACAGGCTGTACAATGAGCAGTTCTTC.

This clone was counted ten times or more. V gene TRBV4-1 combines with J gene TRBJ2-7; TRBD1 matches 7 bases. Germline-derived CDR1 and CDR2 are MGHRA and YSYEKL. This CDR3 has 14 residues. The junction had 8 bases not matched to a gene; V was cut back by 4 bases and J by 5 bases. The CDR3 region has the DNA TGCGCCAGCAGCCGCCTACAGGGGTCAGACGAGCAGTACTTC. Amino acids: CASSRLQGSDEQYF.

The CDR3 reads CSAQGRGGETQYF. As DNA, the CDR3 is TGCAGCGCTCAGGGAAGGGGCGGGGAGACCCAGTACTTC. V usage is TRBV29-1 and J usage is TRBJ2-5; the D call may be TRBD1 or TRBD2 (5 bases each). V was shortened by 7 bases and J by 5 bases, with 17 bases between the two germline ends. The CDR3 consists of 13 residues. CDR1 and CDR2 from the germline V gene are SQVTM and ANQGSEA.

The chain uses TRBV5-1 and TRBJ1-1; 8 bases fit TRBD1. Germline V gene data show CDR1 as SGHRS and CDR2 as YFSETQ. The CDR3 contains 16 residues. The V gene end was trimmed by 2 bases and the J gene end by 1 base; junction bases not matched to a gene: 7. CDR3 in amino acids: CASSLDGTGENTEAFF. CDR3 DNA sequence: TGCGCCAGCAGCTTAGATGGGACAGGAGAGAACACTGAAGCTTTCTTT. Full variable domain (rest looked up from reference TRBV5-1 and TRBJ1-1): KAGVTQTPRYLIKTRGQQVTLSCSPISGHRSVSWYQQTPGQGLQFLFEYFSETQRNKGNFPGRFSGRQFSNSRSEMNVSTLELGDSALYLCASSLDGTGENTEAFFGQGTRLTVV.

The rearrangement joins TRBV7-4 to TRBJ2-5; D is ambiguous. This CDR3 is 14 amino acids long. V was cut by 7 bases and J by 7 bases, with 19 bases left in between. Germline CDR1 reads SGHVT; CDR2 reads SQSDAQ. The CDR3 DNA sequence: TGTGCCAGCAACCCTCCAAGCGAGTCACGGACCCAGTACTTC. Translating it yields CASNPPSESRTQYF.

This clone has more than one count but fewer than ten. The chain couples TRBV5-6 to TRBJ1-2, with a tentative D call TRBD1 (5 bases). From germline, CDR1 is SGHDT and CDR2 YYEEEE. The CDR3 length is 15 residues. Trimming removed 4 bases at V and 5 bases at J, with 18 bases between. As DNA, the CDR3 is TGTGCCAGCAGCCGGGGGACGGATAATGTTTATGGCTACACCTTC. Protein: CASSRGTDNVYGYTF.

This chain connects TRBV28 to TRBJ2-2, with D hard to call. The germline CDR1 and CDR2 sequences are MDHEN and SYDVKM. Trimming removed 4 bases at V and 5 bases at J, with 5 bases between. This CDR3 contains 12 residues. The CDR3 DNA reads TGTGCCAGCAGTTCCAGAACCGGGGAGCTGTTTTTT. Its translation: CASSSRTGELFF.

This clone was observed many times. The rearrangement joins TRBV7-4 to TRBJ1-1; D not certain. V was clipped by 3 bases and J by 7 bases, with 9 bases between them. The CDR3 runs 12 residues. Germline lookup yields CDR1 SGHVT and CDR2 SQSDAQ. The CDR3 DNA sequence: TGTGCCAGCAGCTTTGACTACAGTGAAGCTTTCTTT. It is translated as CASSFDYSEAFF.

The chain employs TRBV18 and TRBJ2-4; D remains unclear. CDR1 and CDR2 (germline): KGHSH, LQKENI. The CDR3 spans 12 residues. The ends were cut back, 4 bases at V and 10 bases at J, with 11 bases in the middle. The CDR3 nucleotides read TGTGCCAGCTCACTACCGTCCCAGATTCAGTACTTC. Translated, it gives CASSLPSQIQYF.

The chain is built from TRBV21-1 and TRBJ1-2. TRBV21-1 counts as a pseudogene. CDR3 length equals 15 residues. CDR3 sequence (DNA): TGTGCCAGCAGCAAGGCCCTGGGACGGACCTATGACTACACCTTC. This translates into CASSKALGRTYDYTF.

This clone was recorded at least ten times. The chain carries TRBV7-9 and TRBJ2-1; 10 bases align to TRBD2. This CDR3 is 19 amino acids long. V was clipped by 5 bases and J by 2 bases; unmatched bases: 15. Germline CDR1 and CDR2: SEHNR and FQNEAQ (reference sequence). CDR3: CASSRIGGWGLATYNEQFF. CDR3 nucleotides: TGTGCCAGCAGCCGAATAGGGGGTTGGGGACTAGCGACCTACAATGAGCAGTTCTTC.

Of note for this clone: Given the absence of the conserved phenylalanine or tryptophan at the CDR3 end, a read error is likely. The V call is TRBV6-6, the J call TRBJ2-7; TRBD2 agrees at 12 bases. The CDR3 is made up of 15 amino acids. The germline V gene encodes CDR1 MNHNY and CDR2 SVGAGI (reference sequence). Trimming removed 6 bases from V and 1 base from J; junction bases left unmatched: 4. CDR3 in DNA: TGTGCCAGCAGGTCACTAGCGGGAGGTTCCTACGAGCAGTACCTC. The encoded protein is CASRSLAGGSYEQYL.

V is TRBV6-5 and J is TRBJ2-1, with D maybe TRBD1 (5 bases). V was trimmed by 3 bases and J by 2 bases, leaving 8 bases between them. Germline V CDR1 and CDR2: MNHEY, SVGAGI. This CDR3 has 14 residues. The CDR3 sequence is CASSYRGPYNEQFF. In DNA form, the CDR3 reads TGTGCCAGCAGTTATAGGGGCCCCTACAATGAGCAGTTCTTC.

This clone was counted many times. The V gene is TRBV4-1, the J gene TRBJ1-2; TRBD1 is a possible D gene (5 bases). Germline V CDR1 and CDR2: MGHRA, YSYEKL. Trimming stripped 0 bases from V and 7 bases from J, with 21 bases between. This CDR3 has 17 residues. DNA of the CDR3: TGCGCCAGCAGCCAAGATAAGGTCGCAGGGCCTCGCACTGGCTACACCTTC. Translation gives CASSQDKVAGPRTGYTF.

This clone was seen a single time. The chain combines TRBV7-2 with TRBJ2-3; no firm D call. The CDR3 has 15 amino acids. Germline values: CDR1 SGHTA, CDR2 FQGNSA. V lost 4 bases and J 0 bases, leaving 11 bases between the germline ends. The CDR3, as DNA: TGTGCCAGCAGCTACGCTCATCCAAGCACAGATACGCAGTATTTT. Translated: CASSYAHPSTDTQYF.

This clone was seen only once. A read error may explain this, as a much larger clone is one base away. The CDR3 sequence is CSFAVANRAGTEAFF. The CDR3 coding sequence is TGCAGTTTCGCCGTCGCGAATAGGGCGGGGACTGAAGCTTTCTTT. The rearrangement joins TRBV29-1 to TRBJ1-1; no reliable D call. The CDR3 consists of 15 residues. CDR1 and CDR2 from the germline V gene are SQVTM and ANQGSEA.

In its sample, this clone was seen a few times. The gene calls are TRBV28 and TRBJ1-1; D remains ambiguous. With 6 bases removed from V and 2 bases from J, the gap between germline ends came to 13 bases. The germline gives CDR1 MDHEN, CDR2 SYDVKM. CDR3 length: 14 residues. CDR3 bases: TGTGCCAGCAGAAGCGTAGGGCCTAACACTGAAGCTTTCTTT. This translates into CASRSVGPNTEAFF.

The V and J genes are TRBV30 and TRBJ2-3, with unresolved D. CDR1 GTSNPN and CDR2 SVGIG come from the germline V gene (reference sequence). V lost 4 bases and J 2 bases, leaving 4 bases between the germline ends. CDR3 size: 11 residues. In DNA, the CDR3 is TGTGCCTGGACGGTCACAGATACGCAGTATTTT. Its translation: CAWTVTDTQYF.

V usage is TRBV10-3 and J usage is TRBJ1-6; no definite D call. CDR1 and CDR2 from the germline V gene are ENHRY and SYGVKD. Trimming shortened V by 2 bases and J by 9 bases, and 14 bases separated the two germline ends. This CDR3 is built from 15 residues. The chain's CDR3 is CAISEEIDIGSPLHF. CDR3 in DNA: TGTGCCATCAGTGAGGAAATCGACATCGGTTCACCCCTCCACTTT.

This clone appeared many times. The genes are TRBV5-1 and TRBJ2-5, with a possible D match to TRBD2 (6 bases). The CDR3 extends over 15 amino acids. The germline gives CDR1 SGHRS, CDR2 YFSETQ. The V and J ends lost 0 bases and 4 bases respectively, with 13 bases between them. The CDR3 region has the DNA TGCGCCAGCAGCTTGGGAAACGGGAGAGCAGAGACCCAGTACTTC. Residues: CASSLGNGRAETQYF.

This clone occurred a few times. This likely comes from a read error, as the CDR3 has no conserved phenylalanine or tryptophan at its end. V and J are TRBV29-1 and TRBJ1-3; D is undetermined. The V end lost 3 bases, the J end lost 3 bases, and 3 bases lay between the germline ends. Germline V gene sequence: CDR1 SQVTM, CDR2 ANQGSEA. The CDR3 covers 11 residues. Here the CDR3 DNA reads TGCAGCGTTGAGGTTGGAAACACCATATATCTT. This gives the protein CSVEVGNTIYL.

This chain links TRBV5-1 with TRBJ2-5; weak D call: TRBD1 (6 bases). Trimming stripped 4 bases from V and 7 bases from J, with 14 bases between. This CDR3 region has 13 residues. The V gene's germline CDR1 is SGHRS and CDR2 YFSETQ. The CDR3 region has the DNA TGCGCCAGCAGCCCCGAACTAGGGGGGACCCAGTACTTC. It yields the protein CASSPELGGTQYF.

Notes on this clone: This may be a read error, as it is one base from a much larger clone. V usage is TRBV30 and J usage is TRBJ1-6, with D possibly matching TRBD1 (5 bases). There are 12 residues in the CDR3. Germline V gene lookup returns CDR1 GTSNPN and CDR2 SVGIG (reference sequence). V lost 5 bases and J lost 10, with 12 bases in between. CDR3 in amino acids: CAWERGESPLHF. CDR3 DNA sequence: TGTGCCTGGGAAAGGGGTGAGTCACCCCTCCACTTT.

This clone was seen a few times. A read error is possible here, since a much larger clone lies one base away. V gene TRBV10-3 combines with J gene TRBJ2-1, with D possibly being TRBD2 (5 bases). V lost 6 bases, J lost 3 bases, and 15 bases lay in between. The length of the CDR3 is 15 residues. Looked up from germline, CDR1 is ENHRY and CDR2 is SYGVKD. The CDR3 loop is CAISLGRADYNEQFF. CDR3 bases: TGTGCCATCAGCCTCGGACGAGCGGACTACAATGAGCAGTTCTTC.

The J gene is TRBJ1-5, the V gene TRBV28, with no clear D. The V and J ends lost 2 bases and 5 bases respectively, with 13 bases between them. The germline V gene has CDR1 MDHEN and CDR2 SYDVKM. The CDR3 consists of 15 residues. The CDR3 DNA sequence: TGTGCCAGCAGTTTAATCCGGGGAAGGCATCAGCCCCAGCATTTT. Protein sequence: CASSLIRGRHQPQHF.

This clone has ten or more counts. The V and J genes are TRBV6-8 and TRBJ2-2; 10 nucleotides line up with TRBD1. V dropped 5 bases and J dropped 3; count of bases not matched to a gene: 6. Germline CDR1 and CDR2: MNHGY and SAAAGT. The CDR3 runs to 16 residues. CDR3 loop: CASSPWDRGDTGELFF. Written as DNA, the CDR3 is TGTGCCAGCAGTCCATGGGACAGGGGCGACACCGGGGAGCTGTTTTTT.